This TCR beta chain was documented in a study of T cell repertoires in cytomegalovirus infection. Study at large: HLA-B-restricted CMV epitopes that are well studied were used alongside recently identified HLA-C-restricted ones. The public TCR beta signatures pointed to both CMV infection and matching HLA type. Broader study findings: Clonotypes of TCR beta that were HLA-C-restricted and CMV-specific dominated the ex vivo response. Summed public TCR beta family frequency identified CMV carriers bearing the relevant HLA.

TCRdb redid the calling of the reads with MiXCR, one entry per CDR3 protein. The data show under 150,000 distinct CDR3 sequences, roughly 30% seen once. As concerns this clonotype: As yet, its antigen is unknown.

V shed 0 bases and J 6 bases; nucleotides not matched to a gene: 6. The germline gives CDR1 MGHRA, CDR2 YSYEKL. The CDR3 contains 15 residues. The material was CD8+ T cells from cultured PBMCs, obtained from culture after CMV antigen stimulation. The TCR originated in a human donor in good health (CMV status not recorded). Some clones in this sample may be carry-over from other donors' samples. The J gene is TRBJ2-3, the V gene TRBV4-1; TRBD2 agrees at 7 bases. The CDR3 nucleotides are TGCGCCAGCAGCCAAGAATCGGGACTATTGGATACGCAGTATTTT. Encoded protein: CASSQESGLLDTQYF.